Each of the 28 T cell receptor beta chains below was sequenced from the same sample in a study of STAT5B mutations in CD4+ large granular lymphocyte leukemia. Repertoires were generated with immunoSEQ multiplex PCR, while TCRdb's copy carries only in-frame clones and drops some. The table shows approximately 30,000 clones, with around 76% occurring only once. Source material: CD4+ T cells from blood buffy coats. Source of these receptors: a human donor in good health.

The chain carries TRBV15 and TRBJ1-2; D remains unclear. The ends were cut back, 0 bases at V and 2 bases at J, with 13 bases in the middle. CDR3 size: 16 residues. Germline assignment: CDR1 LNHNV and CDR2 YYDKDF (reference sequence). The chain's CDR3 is CATSREAGTRNYGYTF. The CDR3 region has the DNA TGTGCCACCAGCAGAGAAGCGGGTACCCGAAACTATGGCTACACCTTC.

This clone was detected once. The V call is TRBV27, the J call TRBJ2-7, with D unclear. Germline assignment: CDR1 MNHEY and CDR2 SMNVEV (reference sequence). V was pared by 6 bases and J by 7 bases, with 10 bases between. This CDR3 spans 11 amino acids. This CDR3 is CASSSAGEQYF. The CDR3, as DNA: TGTGCCAGCAGCTCCGCCGGGGAGCAGTACTTC.

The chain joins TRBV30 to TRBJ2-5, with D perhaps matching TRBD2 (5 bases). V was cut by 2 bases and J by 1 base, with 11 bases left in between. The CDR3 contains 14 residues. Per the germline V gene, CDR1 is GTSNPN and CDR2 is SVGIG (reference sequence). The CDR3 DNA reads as TGTGCCTGGAGTACCGGCGGGCCCCAAGAGACCCAGTACTTC. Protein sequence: CAWSTGGPQETQYF.

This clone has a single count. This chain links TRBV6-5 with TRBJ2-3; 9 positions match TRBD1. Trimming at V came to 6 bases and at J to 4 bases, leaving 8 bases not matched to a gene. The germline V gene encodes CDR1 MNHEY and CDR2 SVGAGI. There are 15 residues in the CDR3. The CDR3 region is CASRRGDRDADTQYF. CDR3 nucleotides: TGTGCCAGCAGGCGAGGGGACAGGGACGCAGATACGCAGTATTTT.

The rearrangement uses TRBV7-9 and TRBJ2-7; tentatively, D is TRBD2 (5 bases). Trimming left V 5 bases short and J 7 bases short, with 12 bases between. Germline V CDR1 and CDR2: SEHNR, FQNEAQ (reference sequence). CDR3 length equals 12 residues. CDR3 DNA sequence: TGTGCCAGCAGCCACCCGGGAAAAGAGCAGTACTTC. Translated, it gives CASSHPGKEQYF.

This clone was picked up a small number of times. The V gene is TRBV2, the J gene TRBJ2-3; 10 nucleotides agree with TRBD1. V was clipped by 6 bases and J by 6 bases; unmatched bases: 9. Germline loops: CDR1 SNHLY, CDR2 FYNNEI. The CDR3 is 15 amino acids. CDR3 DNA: TGTGCCAGCAGACTGACAGGGGGCCCAGGGGATACGCAGTATTTT. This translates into CASRLTGGPGDTQYF.

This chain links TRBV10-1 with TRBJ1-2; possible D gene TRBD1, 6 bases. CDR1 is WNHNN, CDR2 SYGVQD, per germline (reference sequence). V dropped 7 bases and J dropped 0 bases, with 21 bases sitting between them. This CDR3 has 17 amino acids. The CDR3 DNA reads TGCGCCAGCATGATGGGGCGTCCGAGGGGGACTAACTATGGCTACACCTTC. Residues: CASMMGRPRGTNYGYTF.

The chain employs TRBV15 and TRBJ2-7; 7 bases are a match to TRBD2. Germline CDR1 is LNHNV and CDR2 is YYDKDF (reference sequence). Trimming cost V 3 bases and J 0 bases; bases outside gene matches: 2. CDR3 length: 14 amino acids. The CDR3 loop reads CATSRGGSSYEQYF. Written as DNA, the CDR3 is TGTGCCACCAGCAGGGGGGGGAGCTCCTACGAGCAGTACTTC. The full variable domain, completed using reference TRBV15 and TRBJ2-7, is DAMVIQNPRYQVTQFGKPVTLSCSQTLNHNVMYWYQQKSSQAPKLLFHYYDKDFNNEADTPDNFQSRRPNTSFCFLDIRSPGLGDTAMYLCATSRGGSSYEQYFGPGTRLTVT.

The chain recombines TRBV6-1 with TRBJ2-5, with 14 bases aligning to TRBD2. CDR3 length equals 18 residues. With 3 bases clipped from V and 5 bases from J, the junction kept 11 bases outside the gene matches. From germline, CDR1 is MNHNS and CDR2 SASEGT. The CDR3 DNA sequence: TGTGCCAGCAGTGACCCCCGGGGGACTAGCGGGAGAGGGGAGACCCAGTACTTC. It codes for CASSDPRGTSGRGETQYF.

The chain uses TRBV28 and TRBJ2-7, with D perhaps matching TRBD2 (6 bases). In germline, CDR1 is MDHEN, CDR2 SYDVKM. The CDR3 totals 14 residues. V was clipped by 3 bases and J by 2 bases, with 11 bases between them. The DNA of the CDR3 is TGTGCCAGCAGTTTTGGAGGGGTTGCCTACGAGCAGTACTTC. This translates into CASSFGGVAYEQYF.

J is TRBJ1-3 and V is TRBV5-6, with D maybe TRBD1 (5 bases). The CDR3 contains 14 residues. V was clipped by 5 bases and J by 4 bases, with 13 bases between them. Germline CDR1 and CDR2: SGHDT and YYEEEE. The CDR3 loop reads CASSPGTIGNTIYF. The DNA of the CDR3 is TGTGCCAGCAGTCCCGGGACGATAGGAAACACCATATATTTT.

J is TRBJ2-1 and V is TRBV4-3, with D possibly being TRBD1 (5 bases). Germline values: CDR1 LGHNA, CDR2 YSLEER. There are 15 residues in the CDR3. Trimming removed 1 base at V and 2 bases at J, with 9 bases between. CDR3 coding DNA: TGCGCCAGCAGCCAAGCGAAGGGGCCCTACAATGAGCAGTTCTTC. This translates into CASSQAKGPYNEQFF.

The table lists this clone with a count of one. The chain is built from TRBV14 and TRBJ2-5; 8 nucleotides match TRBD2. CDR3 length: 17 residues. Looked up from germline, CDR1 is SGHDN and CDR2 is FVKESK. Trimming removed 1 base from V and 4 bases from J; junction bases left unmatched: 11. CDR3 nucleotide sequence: TGTGCCAGCAGCCAAGGTTTCATGAGCGGGGGATCAGAGACCCAGTACTTC. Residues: CASSQGFMSGGSETQYF.

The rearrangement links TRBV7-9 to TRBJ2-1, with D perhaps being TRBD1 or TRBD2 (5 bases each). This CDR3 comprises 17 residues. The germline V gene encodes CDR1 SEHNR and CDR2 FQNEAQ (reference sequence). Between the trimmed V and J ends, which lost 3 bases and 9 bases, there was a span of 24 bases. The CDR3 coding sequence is TGTGCCAGCAGCTTTGGCCCGGCCGGGACCCATAAACGTGAGCAGTTCTTC. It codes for CASSFGPAGTHKREQFF.

As DNA, the CDR3 is TGCGCCAGCAGCCAAGCTGCCGGGACAGGGTACGAGCAGTACTTC. Translated: CASSQAAGTGYEQYF. The chain has TRBV4-3 and TRBJ2-7; 9 positions agree with TRBD1. There are 15 residues in the CDR3. With V trimmed by 1 base and J by 4 bases, 5 bases remained unmatched. Germline CDR1 and CDR2: LGHNA and YSLEER.

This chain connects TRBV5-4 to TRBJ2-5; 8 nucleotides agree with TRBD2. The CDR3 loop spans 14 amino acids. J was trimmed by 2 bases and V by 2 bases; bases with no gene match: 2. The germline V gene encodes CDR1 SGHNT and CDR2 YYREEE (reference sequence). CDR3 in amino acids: CASSLTGGQETQYF. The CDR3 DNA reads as TGTGCCAGCAGCTTAACGGGAGGGCAAGAGACCCAGTACTTC.

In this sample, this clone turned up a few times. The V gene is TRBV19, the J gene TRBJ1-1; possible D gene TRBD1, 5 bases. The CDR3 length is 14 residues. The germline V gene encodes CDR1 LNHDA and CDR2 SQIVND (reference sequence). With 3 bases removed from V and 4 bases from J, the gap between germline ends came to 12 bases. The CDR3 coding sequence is TGTGCCAGTAGTATCGGGGCCATCGGCACTGAAGCTTTCTTT. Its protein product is CASSIGAIGTEAFF.

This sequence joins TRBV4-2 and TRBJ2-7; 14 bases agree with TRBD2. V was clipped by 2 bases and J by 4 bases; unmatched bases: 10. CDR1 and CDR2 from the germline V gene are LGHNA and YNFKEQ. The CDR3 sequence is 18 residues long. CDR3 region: CASSQLGTSGGSFYEQYF. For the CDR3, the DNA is TGTGCCAGCAGCCAACTGGGGACTAGCGGGGGCTCTTTTTACGAGCAGTACTTC.

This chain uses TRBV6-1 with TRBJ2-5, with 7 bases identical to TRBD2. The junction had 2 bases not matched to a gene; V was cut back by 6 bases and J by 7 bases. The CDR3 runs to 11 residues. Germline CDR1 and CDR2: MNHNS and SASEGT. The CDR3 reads CASRTSPTQYF. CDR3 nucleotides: TGTGCCAGCAGGACTAGCCCGACCCAGTACTTC.

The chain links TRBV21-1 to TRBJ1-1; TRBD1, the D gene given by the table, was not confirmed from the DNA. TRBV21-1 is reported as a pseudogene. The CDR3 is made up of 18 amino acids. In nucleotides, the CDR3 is TGTGCCAGCAGCAAGCTAGAACCGGGACAGCGGGTAAACACTGAAGCTTTCTTT. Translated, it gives CASSKLEPGQRVNTEAFF.

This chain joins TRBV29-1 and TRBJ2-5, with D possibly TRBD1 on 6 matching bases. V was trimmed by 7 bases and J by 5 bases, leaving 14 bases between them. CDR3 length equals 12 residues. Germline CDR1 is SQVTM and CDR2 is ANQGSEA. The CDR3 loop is CSGQGPRETQYF. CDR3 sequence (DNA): TGCAGCGGTCAGGGGCCCCGGGAGACCCAGTACTTC.

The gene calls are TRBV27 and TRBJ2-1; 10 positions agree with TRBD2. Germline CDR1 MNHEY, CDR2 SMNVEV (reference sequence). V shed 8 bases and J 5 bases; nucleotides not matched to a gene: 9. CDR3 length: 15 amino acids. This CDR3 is CASRTSGGGHNEQFF. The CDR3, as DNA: TGTGCCAGCCGGACTAGCGGAGGGGGACACAATGAGCAGTTCTTC.

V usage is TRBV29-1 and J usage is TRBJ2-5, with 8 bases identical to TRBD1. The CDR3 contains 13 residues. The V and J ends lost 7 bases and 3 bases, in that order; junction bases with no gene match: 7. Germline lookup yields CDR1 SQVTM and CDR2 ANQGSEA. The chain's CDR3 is CSGQGARKETQYF. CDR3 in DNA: TGCAGCGGTCAGGGGGCGCGGAAAGAGACCCAGTACTTC. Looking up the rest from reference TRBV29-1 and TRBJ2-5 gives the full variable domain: SAVISQKPSRDICQRGTSLTIQCQVDSQVTMMFWYRQQPGQSLTLIATANQGSEATYESGFVIDKFPISRPNLTFSTLTVSNMSPEDSSIYLCSGQGARKETQYFGPGTRLLVL.

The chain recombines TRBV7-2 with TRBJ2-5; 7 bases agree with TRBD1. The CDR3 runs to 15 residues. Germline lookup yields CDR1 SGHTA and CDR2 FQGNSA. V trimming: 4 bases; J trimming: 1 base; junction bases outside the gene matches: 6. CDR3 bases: TGTGCCAGCAGCTCGCGGACAGGACTCCAAGAGACCCAGTACTTC. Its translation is CASSSRTGLQETQYF.

The CDR3 is CASSLGAKGTASGANVLTF. CDR3 nucleotide sequence: TGTGCCAGCAGCTTAGGGGCAAAGGGGACGGCCTCTGGGGCCAACGTCCTGACTTTC. The chain links TRBV7-6 to TRBJ2-6, with D perhaps being TRBD1 or TRBD2 (5 bases each). Trimming stripped 1 base from V and 0 bases from J, with 16 bases between. CDR3 length equals 19 residues. CDR1 and CDR2 from the germline V gene are SGHVS and FNYEAQ.

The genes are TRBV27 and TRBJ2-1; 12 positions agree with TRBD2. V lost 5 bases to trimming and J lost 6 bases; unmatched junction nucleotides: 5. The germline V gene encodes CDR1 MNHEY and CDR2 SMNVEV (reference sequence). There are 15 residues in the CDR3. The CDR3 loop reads CASSRTSGRINEQFF. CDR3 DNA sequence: TGTGCCAGCAGTCGCACTAGCGGGAGGATCAATGAGCAGTTCTTC.

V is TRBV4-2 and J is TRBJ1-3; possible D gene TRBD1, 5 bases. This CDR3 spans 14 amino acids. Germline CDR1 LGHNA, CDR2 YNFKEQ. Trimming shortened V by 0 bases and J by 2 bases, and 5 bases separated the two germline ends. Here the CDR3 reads CASSQEGAGNTIYF. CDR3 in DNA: TGTGCCAGCAGCCAAGAGGGGGCTGGAAACACCATATATTTT.

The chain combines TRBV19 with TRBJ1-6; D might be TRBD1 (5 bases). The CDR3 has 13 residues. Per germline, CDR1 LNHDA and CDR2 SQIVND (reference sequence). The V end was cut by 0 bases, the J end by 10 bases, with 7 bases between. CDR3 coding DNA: TGTGCCAGTAGTATAGAGAACAGGTCACCCCTCCACTTT. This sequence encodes CASSIENRSPLHF.